Following are 3 T cell receptor beta chains from one sample sequenced in a study. Via MiXCR, TCRdb re-called the 5' RACE reads, giving one row per CDR3 protein. The data hold 45,000 to 60,000 distinct CDR3 sequences, with approximately 23% observed a single time. Sequences were obtained from tumor-infiltrating naive CD4+ T cells sorted from the breast tumor. Regarding subset: naive CD4+ T cells, CD4+CD45RA+CD25-. These receptors originate from a female donor with breast cancer.

In this sample, this clonotype turned up a few times. The V call is TRBV7-2, the J call TRBJ2-3, with D unresolved. The CDR3 has 17 amino acids. Trimming cost V 6 bases and J 3 bases, with 22 bases left between them. Germline values: CDR1 SGHTA, CDR2 FQGNSA. The CDR3 DNA sequence: TGTGCCAGCAGTTACCCCGTGGGTTTCGGAATTACAGATACGCAGTATTTT. Protein sequence: CASSYPVGFGITDTQYF.

As for this clonotype: One end of the junction is discordant with germline, which a read error may explain. The chain employs TRBV7-9 and TRBJ2-1; the D gene is possibly TRBD1 (6 bases). CDR1 SEHNR and CDR2 FQNEAQ come from the germline V gene (reference sequence). The CDR3 runs to 16 residues. The CDR3 spells CASSVANQGIGNEQFF. The CDR3 nucleotides read TGTGCCAGCAGCGTAGCTAACCAGGGGATTGGCAATGAGCAGTTCTTC.

The gene calls are TRBV12-3 or TRBV12-4 and TRBJ2-1; D not resolved. Trimming pared 5 bases from V and 8 bases from J, leaving 10 bases between. This CDR3 spans 12 amino acids. CDR3 nucleotides: TGTGCCAGCAGTCCCAGTGTGGATGAGCAGTTCTTC. The encoded protein is CASSPSVDEQFF.